One and the same sample provided the 21 T cell receptor beta chains below, sequenced in a study of OX40 agonist ivuxolimab in advanced cancers. Some clones are missing from TCRdb's copy, which holds only in-frame ones; the method was immunoSEQ multiplex PCR. The sample lists about 50,000 clones, approximately 83% occurring once. Sequenced here: CD4+ or CD8+ T cells sorted from blood, sampled in a trial of the OX40 agonist ivuxolimab. These receptors were taken from an adult with an advanced solid tumor such as melanoma, head and neck, liver or kidney cancer.

The chain recombines TRBV7-9 with TRBJ2-5; unclear D gene. Germline V gene data show CDR1 as SEHNR and CDR2 as FQNEAQ (reference sequence). CDR3 length: 11 amino acids. Between the trimmed V and J ends, which lost 5 bases and 2 bases, there was a span of 3 bases. CDR3 amino acids: CASSPQETQYF. CDR3 nucleotides: TGTGCCAGCAGCCCACAAGAGACCCAGTACTTC.

V and J are TRBV9 and TRBJ2-1, with TRBD2 matching over 9 bases. CDR3 length equals 15 residues. V shed 0 bases and J 9 bases; nucleotides not matched to a gene: 7. CDR1 is SGDLS, CDR2 YYNGEE, per germline. The CDR3 is CASSVAGLAGTEQFF. CDR3 sequence (DNA): TGTGCCAGCAGCGTAGCCGGGCTAGCGGGGACTGAGCAGTTCTTC.

There are a few counts of this clone. The V gene is TRBV19, the J gene TRBJ1-5; D gene uncertain. The CDR3 is 14 residues long. The V gene lost 3 bases and the J gene lost 0 bases, with 6 bases spanning the gap. Germline CDR1 and CDR2: LNHDA and SQIVND (reference sequence). The CDR3 reads CASSIQGSNQPQHF. The CDR3, as DNA: TGTGCCAGTAGTATCCAAGGTAGCAATCAGCCCCAGCATTTT. Full variable domain (remainder filled in from reference TRBV19 and TRBJ1-5): DGGITQSPKYLFRKEGQNVTLSCEQNLNHDAMYWYRQDPGQGLRLIYYSQIVNDFQKGDIAEGYSVSREKKESFPLTVTSAQKNPTAFYLCASSIQGSNQPQHFGDGTRLSIL.

The chain's CDR3 is CASSRQGSTGELFF. CDR3 nucleotides: TGTGCCAGCTCACGACAGGGGTCCACCGGGGAGCTGTTTTTT. The chain has TRBV18 and TRBJ2-2, with TRBD1 matching 8 bases. The V gene end was trimmed by 4 bases and the J gene end by 4 bases; junction bases not matched to a gene: 2. The CDR3 runs to 14 residues. Germline lookup yields CDR1 KGHSH and CDR2 LQKENI. Variable domain in full (rest from reference TRBV18 and TRBJ2-2): NAGVMQNPRHLVRRRGQEARLRCSPMKGHSHVYWYRQLPEEGLKFMVYLQKENIIDESGMPKERFSAEFPKEGPSILRIQQVVRGDSAAYFCASSRQGSTGELFFGEGSRLTVL.

The chain carries TRBV5-1 and TRBJ2-7; unclear D gene. Trimming shortened V by 0 bases and J by 4 bases, and 11 bases separated the two germline ends. In germline, CDR1 is SGHRS, CDR2 YFSETQ. The CDR3 is 14 amino acids. CDR3 sequence (DNA): TGCGCCAGCAGCTTGGGGGCTGCGGCGTACGAGCAGTACTTC. Amino acid sequence: CASSLGAAAYEQYF. Filled out from reference TRBV5-1 and TRBJ2-7, the complete variable domain reads KAGVTQTPRYLIKTRGQQVTLSCSPISGHRSVSWYQQTPGQGLQFLFEYFSETQRNKGNFPGRFSGRQFSNSRSEMNVSTLELGDSALYLCASSLGAAAYEQYFGPGTRLTVT.

The rearrangement uses TRBV5-1 and TRBJ2-4; D tentatively fits TRBD1 or TRBD2 (6 bases each). Trimming removed 4 bases from V and 2 bases from J, with 16 bases in between. Germline CDR1 SGHRS, CDR2 YFSETQ. The CDR3 loop spans 16 amino acids. This chain's CDR3 is CASSMASGGPKNIQYF. The CDR3 DNA reads as TGCGCCAGCAGCATGGCCAGTGGGGGGCCCAAAAACATTCAGTACTTC.

This chain joins TRBV10-3 and TRBJ2-6; 7 nucleotides match TRBD1. Germline CDR1 reads ENHRY; CDR2 reads SYGVKD. The junction had 3 bases not matched to a gene; V was cut back by 4 bases and J by 0 bases. This CDR3 is 16 amino acids long. CDR3 sequence: CAISGTGNSGANVLTF. The CDR3 DNA sequence: TGTGCCATCAGTGGGACAGGAAACTCTGGGGCCAACGTCCTGACTTTC.

The V and J genes are TRBV7-2 and TRBJ1-2; tentatively, D is TRBD1 (5 bases). Trimming stripped 4 bases from V and 2 bases from J, with 14 bases between. Germline-derived CDR1 and CDR2 are SGHTA and FQGNSA. This CDR3 contains 15 residues. In DNA form, the CDR3 reads TGTGCCAGCAGCTCAATCGCGACAGAGAACTATGGCTACACCTTC. This encodes CASSSIATENYGYTF.

This clone was picked up one time. CDR3 amino acids: CASSMDPTNEKLFF. CDR3 coding DNA: TGTGCCAGCAGCATGGATCCAACTAATGAAAAACTGTTTTTT. The V and J genes are TRBV9 and TRBJ1-4; the D is unclear. This CDR3 comprises 14 residues. Per the germline V gene, CDR1 is SGDLS and CDR2 is YYNGEE. The germline V and J ends were trimmed by 4 bases and 0 bases, with 7 bases remaining between them. The full variable domain, in which reference TRBV9 and TRBJ1-4 provide the parts outside the CDR3, is DSGVTQTPKHLITATGQRVTLRCSPRSGDLSVYWYQQSLDQGLQFLIQYYNGEERAKGNILERFSAQQFPDLHSELNLSSLELGDSALYFCASSMDPTNEKLFFGSGTQLSVL.

The chain employs TRBV7-6 and TRBJ1-3, with no clear D. This CDR3 contains 15 residues. Between the trimmed V and J ends, which lost 3 bases and 0 bases, there was a span of 9 bases. CDR1 and CDR2 from the germline V gene are SGHVS and FNYEAQ. CDR3 in amino acids: CASSLTRNSGNTIYF. The CDR3 coding sequence is TGTGCCAGCAGCTTGACAAGAAACTCTGGAAACACCATATATTTT.

V and J are TRBV27 and TRBJ2-3; 8 bases agree with TRBD2. V was pared by 7 bases and J by 2 bases, with 8 bases of the junction left unmatched. The CDR3 covers 15 residues. CDR1 is MNHEY and CDR2 is SMNVEV in the germline V gene (reference sequence). The CDR3 nucleotides read TGTGCCAGCACTTCCCCGGGGGGGAACACAGATACGCAGTATTTT. It is translated as CASTSPGGNTDTQYF.

The chain couples TRBV7-2 to TRBJ2-2, with TRBD2 identical over 9 bases. Germline V gene lookup returns CDR1 SGHTA and CDR2 FQGNSA. This CDR3 comprises 15 residues. The junction had 5 bases not matched to a gene; V was cut back by 6 bases and J by 3 bases. The CDR3 protein is CASRSAGGHTGELFF. The CDR3 coding sequence is TGTGCCAGCAGATCGGCGGGGGGGCACACCGGGGAGCTGTTTTTT.

The chain is built from TRBV14 and TRBJ2-2; D may be TRBD1 or TRBD2 (5 bases each). The CDR3 contains 15 residues. CDR1 is SGHDN, CDR2 FVKESK, per germline. V lost 4 bases and J 4 bases, leaving 13 bases between the germline ends. CDR3 bases: TGTGCCAGCAGCCCCGGGGCCCTAAGCACCGGGGAGCTGTTTTTT. Translating gives CASSPGALSTGELFF.

J is TRBJ1-1 and V is TRBV9, with unresolved D. V lost 4 bases to trimming and J lost 0 bases, with 10 bases between them. This CDR3 is 14 amino acids long. CDR1 and CDR2 (germline): SGDLS, YYNGEE. CDR3 DNA sequence: TGTGCCAGCAGCCGAGGAATCTTGAACACTGAAGCTTTCTTT. Its translation is CASSRGILNTEAFF. The complete variable domain, with remaining parts taken from reference TRBV9 and TRBJ1-1, reads DSGVTQTPKHLITATGQRVTLRCSPRSGDLSVYWYQQSLDQGLQFLIQYYNGEERAKGNILERFSAQQFPDLHSELNLSSLELGDSALYFCASSRGILNTEAFFGQGTRLTVV.

The J gene is TRBJ1-2, the V gene TRBV27, with 10 bases matching TRBD1. The germline CDR1 and CDR2 sequences are MNHEY and SMNVEV (reference sequence). V shed 4 bases, J shed 6 bases, and the junction held 11 bases outside the gene matches. The CDR3 consists of 16 residues. The CDR3: CASSSWDRGRNHGYTF. CDR3 in DNA: TGTGCCAGCAGTTCTTGGGACAGGGGCCGAAACCATGGCTACACCTTC.

This chain links TRBV5-1 with TRBJ1-1; D remains unclear. Per germline, CDR1 SGHRS and CDR2 YFSETQ. The CDR3 is 15 amino acids. V was trimmed by 0 bases and J by 4 bases, leaving 13 bases between them. The CDR3 region has the DNA TGCGCCAGCAGCTTGGCCGGAGGGATGGGCACTGAAGCTTTCTTT. Residues: CASSLAGGMGTEAFF.

The gene calls are TRBV4-1 and TRBJ1-6; D gene ambiguous. Germline loops: CDR1 MGHRA, CDR2 YSYEKL. CDR3 size: 13 residues. V shed 0 bases and J shed 13 bases, with 10 bases lying between them. The CDR3 loop reads CASSQEENTPLHF. The CDR3 DNA sequence: TGCGCCAGCAGCCAAGAGGAAAACACGCCCCTCCACTTT.

The V and J genes are TRBV10-1 and TRBJ2-6, with a tentative D call TRBD1 (6 bases). The CDR3 is made up of 14 amino acids. Germline V lookup: CDR1 WNHNN, CDR2 SYGVQD (reference sequence). V lost 11 bases and J lost 2, with 13 bases in between. The CDR3: CAGREGAGANVLTF. The DNA for the CDR3 is TGCGCCGGACGAGAGGGGGCTGGGGCCAACGTCCTGACTTTC.

The gene calls are TRBV5-3 and TRBJ2-3, with D possibly being TRBD2 (6 bases). TRBV5-3 is treated as an ORF (open reading frame) with a function not yet certain. The CDR3 spans 14 residues. The ends were cut back, 0 bases at V and 1 base at J, with 6 bases in the middle. The CDR3 DNA is TGTGCCAGAAGCTTGGCGGGGGGCACAGATACGCAGTATTTT. It translates to CARSLAGGTDTQYF.

This chain joins TRBV6-1 and TRBJ1-1, with D tentatively TRBD1 (5 bases). The CDR3 length is 11 residues. CDR1 and CDR2 (germline): MNHNS, SASEGT. Trimming shortened V by 8 bases and J by 7 bases, and 11 bases separated the two germline ends. CDR3 protein: CASGRQGEAFF. DNA of the CDR3: TGTGCCAGCGGGCGGCAGGGTGAAGCTTTCTTT.

The chain is built from TRBV10-3 and TRBJ1-2; D call uncertain. V was clipped by 8 bases and J by 2 bases, with 21 bases between them. This CDR3 contains 16 residues. Germline lookup yields CDR1 ENHRY and CDR2 SYGVKD. Written as DNA, the CDR3 is TGTGCCATCGAAGCCTCGGGTCGGTCCGGGAACTATGGCTACACCTTC. Amino acid sequence: CAIEASGRSGNYGYTF.